This T cell receptor (beta chain) derives from a study of technical replicates of blood from a few donors. This CDR3 contains 19 residues. V lost 3 bases to trimming and J lost 4 bases; unmatched junction nucleotides: 15. Germline assignment: CDR1 SGDLS and CDR2 YYNGEE. The protocol was immunoSEQ multiplex PCR, while the TCRdb copy is restricted to in-frame clones and leaves out a portion. The repertoire has about 97,000 clones, around 96% of them found once; the top ten carry approximately 0.37%. The sample was T cells isolated from PBMCs. This receptor was identified in a human donor in good health. The gene calls are TRBV9 and TRBJ2-5; TRBD2 aligns across 13 bases. DNA for the CDR3: TGTGCCAGCAGCGCTAATGGACTAGCGGGAGTAATTATATCAGAGACCCAGTACTTC. As protein: CASSANGLAGVIISETQYF.